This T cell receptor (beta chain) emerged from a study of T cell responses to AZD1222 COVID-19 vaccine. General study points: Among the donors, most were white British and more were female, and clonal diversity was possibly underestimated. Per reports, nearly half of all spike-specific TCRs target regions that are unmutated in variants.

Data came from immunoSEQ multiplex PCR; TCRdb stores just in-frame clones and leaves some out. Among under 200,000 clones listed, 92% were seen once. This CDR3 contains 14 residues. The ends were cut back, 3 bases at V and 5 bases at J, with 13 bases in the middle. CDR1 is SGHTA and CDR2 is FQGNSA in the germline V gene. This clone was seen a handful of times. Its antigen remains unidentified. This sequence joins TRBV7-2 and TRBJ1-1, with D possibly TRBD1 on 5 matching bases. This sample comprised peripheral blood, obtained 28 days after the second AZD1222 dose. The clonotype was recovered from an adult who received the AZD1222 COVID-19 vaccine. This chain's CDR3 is CASSFEGRGTEAFF. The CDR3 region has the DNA TGTGCCAGCAGCTTTGAGGGGCGGGGGACTGAAGCTTTCTTT.